One and the same sample provided the 10 T cell receptor beta chains below, sequenced in a study of CD8+ T cells in alopecia areata. Reverse transcribed after extraction, RNA yielded cDNA as the sequencing template. Profiled with immunoSEQ multiplex PCR; TCRdb holds only in-frame clones, not every one. The sample lists approximately 210,000 clones, 43% occurring once. Sample treatment: oral pan-JAK inhibitor, 5-10 mg twice daily. This sample comprised CD4+ T cells sorted from blood, obtained at approximately week 36, from a patient treated with tofacitinib. The receptors were sampled from a human donor with alopecia areata.

The chain uses TRBV7-3 and TRBJ2-7; possible D gene TRBD1, 6 bases. In germline, CDR1 is SGHTA, CDR2 FQGTGA. The CDR3 length is 13 residues. Trimming took off 2 bases at V and 1 base at J, with 6 bases between the two ends. The CDR3 here is CASSLDRSYEQYF. In DNA form, the CDR3 reads TGTGCCAGCAGCTTAGACAGGTCCTACGAGCAGTACTTC.

At least ten counts were recorded for this clone. The chain employs TRBV10-3 and TRBJ2-7, with TRBD2 identical over 12 bases. Trimming took 3 bases from V and 3 from J; bases not matched to a gene: 3. The CDR3 consists of 15 residues. Germline-derived CDR1 and CDR2 are ENHRY and SYGVKD. The CDR3 region is CAISDATSGSYEQYF. The CDR3 bases are TGTGCCATCAGTGACGCGACTAGCGGGAGCTACGAGCAGTACTTC.

This clone came up many times. The chain links TRBV4-1 to TRBJ2-1, with TRBD2 identical over 10 bases. The germline V gene has CDR1 MGHRA and CDR2 YSYEKL. V shed 0 bases and J 8 bases; nucleotides not matched to a gene: 13. This CDR3 contains 18 residues. The DNA for the CDR3 is TGCGCCAGCAGCCAAGATTACTTCAGCGGGAGGGCCGGGGATGAGCAGTTCTTC. Amino acid sequence: CASSQDYFSGRAGDEQFF.

The chain couples TRBV13 to TRBJ2-5; 9 bases match TRBD1. The CDR3 length is 14 residues. From germline, CDR1 is PRHDT and CDR2 FYEKMQ (reference sequence). Trimming took 7 bases from V and 4 from J; bases not matched to a gene: 7. CDR3 amino acids: CASTGQGLGETQYF. CDR3 bases: TGTGCCAGCACGGGACAGGGATTGGGAGAGACCCAGTACTTC.

The rearrangement joins TRBV18 to TRBJ1-2; D possibly corresponds to TRBD1 (6 bases). CDR1 and CDR2 from the germline V gene are KGHSH and LQKENI. Trimming pared 3 bases from V and 5 bases from J, leaving 19 bases between. The length of the CDR3 is 16 residues. CDR3 residues: CASSPDSRLVTYGYTF. The CDR3 DNA reads TGTGCCAGCTCACCGGACAGCCGTCTGGTCACGTATGGCTACACCTTC.

The chain is built from TRBV7-2 and TRBJ2-3; a weak D match, TRBD2 (6 bases). Trimming cost V 8 bases and J 3 bases, with 9 bases left between them. Per germline, CDR1 SGHTA and CDR2 FQGNSA. The CDR3 has 12 amino acids. The CDR3 here is CASGAGTDTQYF. The CDR3 region has the DNA TGTGCCAGCGGCGCGGGGACAGATACGCAGTATTTT.

The V and J genes are TRBV2 and TRBJ2-4; D gene unclear. V lost 7 bases and J 8 bases, leaving 6 bases between the germline ends. The CDR3 sequence is 10 residues long. The germline CDR1 and CDR2 sequences are SNHLY and FYNNEI. The DNA of the CDR3 is TGTGCCAGCATGGTCGACATTCAGTACTTC. Protein product: CASMVDIQYF.

This clone was found a few times. This rearrangement joins TRBV9 to TRBJ2-7; tentatively, D is TRBD2 (5 bases). The CDR3 has 15 amino acids. V shed 0 bases and J shed 3 bases, with 13 bases lying between them. The germline CDR1 and CDR2 sequences are SGDLS and YYNGEE. The CDR3 DNA reads as TGTGCCAGCAGCGTAGGTGTCCCCGGACTCTACGAGCAGTACTTC. It codes for CASSVGVPGLYEQYF.

V and J are TRBV30 and TRBJ1-2; TRBD1 is a possible D gene (6 bases). CDR1 and CDR2 from the germline V gene are GTSNPN and SVGIG (reference sequence). The CDR3 consists of 14 residues. V gave up 0 bases and J gave up 8 bases, with 16 bases separating them. Written as DNA, the CDR3 is TGTGCCTGGAGTGTACAGGGACCTGGGGGAGGCTACACCTTC. Its protein product is CAWSVQGPGGGYTF.

This clone was detected a few times. The rearrangement joins TRBV19 to TRBJ2-2; 7 positions agree with TRBD1. The V gene end was trimmed by 7 bases and the J gene end by 5 bases; junction bases not matched to a gene: 7. Germline V gene data show CDR1 as LNHDA and CDR2 as SQIVND (reference sequence). The CDR3 contains 14 residues. CDR3 protein: CASIEGATTGELFF. The CDR3 region has the DNA TGTGCCAGTATTGAGGGGGCGACAACCGGGGAGCTGTTTTTT.